This T cell receptor beta chain was captured in a study of shared clonotypes between healthy human individuals. Germline-derived CDR1 and CDR2 are SGHTS and YDEGEE. CDR3 length: 17 residues. The V and J ends lost 4 bases and 4 bases, in that order; junction bases with no gene match: 14. Only CD45RO-negative cells positively selected for CCR7 counted as naive CD8 cells, so terminally differentiated effector memory CD45RA+ cells were excluded. The data were produced by immunoSEQ multiplex PCR, yet TCRdb's version contains in-frame clones alone and is incomplete. The sample consists of around 2,000,000 clones, about 93% of them appearing once.

This TCR came from a young man in good health. Some clones in this sample may be carry-over from other donors' samples. Sequenced input: naive CD8+ T cells from PBMCs. The rearrangement uses TRBV5-8 and TRBJ2-7; 10 bases are a match to TRBD2. The CDR3 bases are TGTGCCAGCAGCCCCGGACTAGCGGAGGTCCGTCAGTACGAGCAGTACTTC. It translates to CASSPGLAEVRQYEQYF.